This T cell receptor (beta chain) was retrieved from a study of T cells expressing NK-cell markers. Background on the study: The TCR beta repertoires were obtained from sorted CD3+CD56+NKG2C+, CD3+CD56+NKG2C- and CD3+CD56-NKG2C+ T cells. Seven of eight sequenced donors tested HCMV-seropositive; one tested seronegative.

The germline CDR1 and CDR2 sequences are SQVTM and ANQGSEA. CDR3 size: 13 residues. Study-wide results and caveats: Expanded NKG2C+ T cell clones were not confirmed as HCMV-specific. In a handful of donors, dominant CD3+CD56+NKG2C+ clones formed roughly 1.0-7.0% of CD8+ cells.

Comment on this clonotype: Its antigen is not known.

Each CDR3 protein gets one entry in TCRdb, which reprocessed the 5' RACE reads and gives no DNA. The specimen's table records a few hundred thousand distinct CDR3 sequences. Material for sequencing was blood T cells: a sorted CD56 or NKG2C T cell subset, CD4+ or CD8+ T cells, or bulk PBMC T cells (not recorded which). V gene TRBV29-1 combines with J gene TRBJ1-6. The clonotype comes from a man younger than 35 in good health. CDR3 protein: CSVEVEGGSPLHF. The complete variable domain, with remaining parts taken from reference TRBV29-1 and TRBJ1-6, reads SAVISQKPSRDICQRGTSLTIQCQVDSQVTMMFWYRQQPGQSLTLIATANQGSEATYESGFVIDKFPISRPNLTFSTLTVSNMSPEDSSIYLCSVEVEGGSPLHFGNGTRLTVT.